A single sample gave rise to the 14 T cell receptor beta chains below, sequenced in a study of cytomegalovirus exposure and HLA in healthy donors. Researchers ran the PCR with 60 Vbeta and 13 Jbeta primers. The assay was immunoSEQ multiplex PCR, and TCRdb's table has in-frame clones only and misses some. Here the sample spans 150,000 to 200,000 clones, around four fifths being singletons. Input material: PBMCs. All receptors come from a woman aged 25 to 39 in good health and CMV-seropositive.

V usage is TRBV30 and J usage is TRBJ1-3; the match to TRBD1 covers 8 bases. Germline V gene data show CDR1 as GTSNPN and CDR2 as SVGIG (reference sequence). The length of the CDR3 is 12 residues. The V segment lost 8 bases and the J segment 2 bases; nucleotides outside the gene matches: 2. The CDR3 DNA is TGTGCCCTACAGGGGGCTGGAAACACCATATATTTT. It codes for CALQGAGNTIYF.

This clone was found once. This chain uses TRBV27 with TRBJ2-1, with a weak D call TRBD1 (5 bases). From germline, CDR1 is MNHEY and CDR2 SMNVEV (reference sequence). This CDR3 contains 15 residues. V gave up 0 bases and J gave up 6 bases, with 12 bases separating them. In DNA, the CDR3 is TGTGCCAGCAGTTTATCGGTCAGTGGGGCCAATGAGCAGTTCTTC. This gives the protein CASSLSVSGANEQFF.

V and J are TRBV10-3 and TRBJ1-1, with D tentatively TRBD1 (6 bases). The CDR3 is 11 residues long. V lost 6 bases to trimming and J lost 4 bases, with 6 bases between them. Germline CDR1 ENHRY, CDR2 SYGVKD. For the CDR3, the DNA is TGTGCCATCAGGGACAGCACTGAAGCTTTCTTT. This translates into CAIRDSTEAFF.

This chain uses TRBV27 with TRBJ2-7; 8 bases are shared with TRBD2. The CDR3 totals 15 residues. Germline V gives CDR1 MNHEY, CDR2 SMNVEV (reference sequence). Trimming at V came to 6 bases and at J to 4 bases, leaving 11 bases not matched to a gene. CDR3 residues: CASSSPSGSGYEQYF. The CDR3, as DNA: TGTGCCAGCAGCTCCCCGAGCGGGAGTGGGTACGAGCAGTACTTC.

The genes are TRBV10-3 and TRBJ2-2, with D possibly TRBD1 on 5 matching bases. This CDR3 contains 15 residues. Trimming shortened V by 0 bases and J by 6 bases, and 11 bases separated the two germline ends. Germline loops: CDR1 ENHRY, CDR2 SYGVKD. CDR3 DNA: TGTGCCATCAGTGAGTCTGGCAGGGTAGCCGGGGAGCTGTTTTTT. Protein sequence: CAISESGRVAGELFF.

The rearrangement uses TRBV30 and TRBJ1-5; D is unclear. The germline V gene has CDR1 GTSNPN and CDR2 SVGIG (reference sequence). The germline V and J ends were trimmed by 3 bases and 5 bases, with 11 bases remaining between them. CDR3 length: 13 amino acids. The CDR3 coding sequence is TGTGCCTGGAGCGGGGATCGCGATCAGCCCCAGCATTTT. It translates to CAWSGDRDQPQHF.

The chain has TRBV27 and TRBJ2-3; D unresolved. Germline assignment: CDR1 MNHEY and CDR2 SMNVEV (reference sequence). The CDR3 spans 15 residues. V lost 3 bases to trimming and J lost 6 bases, with 16 bases between them. The CDR3 here is CASSLRRPPADTQYF. The CDR3 coding sequence is TGTGCCAGCAGTTTGAGGCGTCCGCCGGCTGATACGCAGTATTTT.

The J gene is TRBJ1-2, the V gene TRBV19, with 9 bases matching TRBD1. Germline values: CDR1 LNHDA, CDR2 SQIVND (reference sequence). V was pared by 10 bases and J by 14 bases, with 14 bases of the junction left unmatched. CDR3 length equals 12 residues. The CDR3 sequence: CATSGTGPSRTF. The CDR3 region has the DNA TGTGCCACCTCGGGGACAGGGCCTAGTCGGACCTTC.

In its sample, this clone was seen once. The chain joins TRBV7-8 to TRBJ1-1; TRBD1 matches at 7 bases. Per the germline V gene, CDR1 is SGHVS and CDR2 is FQNEAQ. Trimming cost V 4 bases and J 11 bases; bases outside gene matches: 10. The CDR3 has 13 amino acids. The CDR3 loop is CASSSDRASSAFF. The CDR3 DNA reads as TGTGCCAGCAGCTCCGACAGGGCATCCAGCGCTTTCTTT.

The chain is built from TRBV13 and TRBJ1-3; D is unresolved. This CDR3 region has 18 residues. The V gene's germline CDR1 is PRHDT and CDR2 FYEKMQ (reference sequence). The germline V and J ends were trimmed by 6 bases and 0 bases, with 21 bases remaining between them. Here the CDR3 DNA reads TGTGCCAGCAGGTTGTTATCTGACCCCCGGAGCTCTGGAAACACCATATATTTT. Translated: CASRLLSDPRSSGNTIYF.

V usage is TRBV11-2 and J usage is TRBJ2-3; D may be TRBD1 (6 bases). Trimming removed 6 bases from V and 3 bases from J, with 13 bases in between. CDR1 and CDR2 from the germline V gene are SGHAT and FQNNGV. CDR3 length equals 14 residues. The DNA of the CDR3 is TGTGCCAGCAGTCAGGGGCAGATAACAGATACGCAGTATTTT. Its protein is CASSQGQITDTQYF.

DNA for the CDR3: TGTGCCAGCAGCGCCCGGACAGGGTCGGCCTATGGCTACACCTTC. The encoded protein is CASSARTGSAYGYTF. The chain links TRBV11-2 to TRBJ1-2; 8 bases match TRBD1. The germline V gene has CDR1 SGHAT and CDR2 FQNNGV. V shed 5 bases and J 4 bases; nucleotides not matched to a gene: 9. The CDR3 runs 15 residues.

The rearrangement joins TRBV28 to TRBJ2-5; 7 positions match TRBD1. The ends lost 5 bases at V and 5 bases at J; junction bases unmatched: 14. The V gene's germline CDR1 is MDHEN and CDR2 SYDVKM. This CDR3 comprises 16 residues. The CDR3 sequence is CASSLLDRDGGETQYF. The DNA of the CDR3 is TGTGCCAGCAGTCTCCTCGACAGGGATGGTGGGGAGACCCAGTACTTC.

Comments on this clone: The sample holds other DNA sequences that translate to the same CDR3. This chain links TRBV9 with TRBJ2-3; 9 bases map to TRBD1. V gave up 1 base and J gave up 1 base; unmatched junction bases: 1. The germline V gene has CDR1 SGDLS and CDR2 YYNGEE. The CDR3 covers 15 residues. The CDR3 region is CASSVRTGGTDTQYF. In DNA form, the CDR3 reads TGTGCCAGCAGCGTAAGGACAGGGGGCACAGATACGCAGTATTTT.